The 31 T cell receptor beta chains in this list originate from one sample, sequenced in a study of blood T cells in healthy people across ages. With a J-beta primer mix and a sample-barcoded 5' primer, a second PCR ran about 7 to 11 cycles. Using its own MiXCR run on the 5' RACE reads, TCRdb lists one record per CDR3 protein. In the table there are around 820,000 distinct CDR3 sequences, around a quarter of which are singletons. This sample was shared with a second study, whose subject was T cells of mothers and their children.

Source material: blood. The origin of the receptors is a boy between 10 and 17 years old in good health.

The chain combines TRBV20-1 with TRBJ2-5, with D perhaps TRBD2 (5 bases). The closer fit of TRBJ2-1 to the DNA end suggests the J call may be wrong. This CDR3 region has 17 residues. Germline V CDR1 and CDR2: DFQATT, SNEGSKA (reference sequence). For the CDR3, the DNA is TGCAGTGCTGAGGGAGTGGGCGGTCCAATAGCCTACAATGAGCAGTTCTTC. Translated: CSAEGVGGPIAYNEQFF.

This clonotype was found a few times. The genes are TRBV29-1 and TRBJ2-1, with D perhaps TRBD1 (6 bases). This CDR3 spans 13 amino acids. Looked up from germline, CDR1 is SQVTM and CDR2 is ANQGSEA. V lost 7 bases and J lost 2, with 12 bases in between. CDR3 protein: CSDKTGPYNEQFF. The CDR3, as DNA: TGCAGCGACAAAACAGGGCCCTACAATGAGCAGTTCTTC.

The J gene is TRBJ1-1, the V gene TRBV7-9; no reliable D call. The CDR3 covers 14 residues. The germline V gene encodes CDR1 SEHNR and CDR2 FQNEAQ (reference sequence). V lost 7 bases and J 4 bases, leaving 16 bases between the germline ends. This chain's CDR3 is CASNLPGGSTEAFF. The DNA of the CDR3 is TGTGCCAGCAACCTACCTGGCGGGTCCACTGAAGCTTTCTTT.

This clonotype appeared a few times. CDR3 nucleotides: TGTGCCAGCAGTAAAGGACAGGGGTCCTCCTACGAGCAGTACTTC. It yields the protein CASSKGQGSSYEQYF. The rearrangement joins TRBV6-1 to TRBJ2-7; 9 nucleotides line up with TRBD1. Germline CDR1 and CDR2: MNHNS and SASEGT. The V gene end was trimmed by 5 bases and the J gene end by 0 bases; junction bases not matched to a gene: 5. The CDR3 extends over 15 amino acids.

The rearrangement uses TRBV6-5 and TRBJ1-2; D gene unclear. V was trimmed by 5 bases and J by 3 bases, leaving 10 bases between them. Germline lookup yields CDR1 MNHEY and CDR2 SVGAGI. This CDR3 has 13 amino acids. CDR3 loop: CASSMATDYGYTF. CDR3 sequence (DNA): TGTGCCAGCAGTATGGCCACTGACTATGGCTACACCTTC.

J is TRBJ2-2 and V is TRBV28, with TRBD2 matching 8 bases. Germline CDR1 is MDHEN and CDR2 is SYDVKM. Trimming at V came to 2 bases and at J to 7 bases, leaving 12 bases not matched to a gene. CDR3 size: 17 residues. CDR3 bases: TGTGCCAGCAGTTTACTGGCGGCGGGAGGAGCTATCGGGGAGCTGTTTTTT. Encoded protein: CASSLLAAGGAIGELFF. The full variable domain, in which reference TRBV28 and TRBJ2-2 provide the parts outside the CDR3, is DVKVTQSSRYLVKRTGEKVFLECVQDMDHENMFWYRQDPGLGLRLIYFSYDVKMKEKGDIPEGYSVSREKKERFSLILESASTNQTSMYLCASSLLAAGGAIGELFFGEGSRLTVL.

The CDR3 loop reads CASRQRFPGTDTQYF. CDR3 bases: TGCGCCAGCAGACAACGTTTCCCAGGGACAGATACGCAGTATTTT. This chain joins TRBV4-3 and TRBJ2-3, with D possibly being TRBD1 (5 bases). V lost 6 bases to trimming and J lost 3 bases, with 16 bases between them. The CDR3 length is 15 residues. CDR1 is LGHNA and CDR2 is YSLEER in the germline V gene.

V gene TRBV20-1 combines with J gene TRBJ2-1; 12 nucleotides agree with TRBD2. J gave up 4 bases and V 3 bases, and 7 bases lay outside the gene matches. Looked up from germline, CDR1 is DFQATT and CDR2 is SNEGSKA (reference sequence). The CDR3 has 16 residues. The CDR3 reads CSASPLAGGDYNEQFF. In DNA, the CDR3 is TGCAGTGCTAGTCCCCTAGCGGGGGGGGATTACAATGAGCAGTTCTTC.

The chain is built from TRBV29-1 and TRBJ2-1; D unclear. The CDR3 is 15 residues long. Trimming took 7 bases from V and 0 from J, leaving 16 bases between them. The germline V gene encodes CDR1 SQVTM and CDR2 ANQGSEA. The CDR3 loop is CSGTGPSSSYNEQFF. CDR3 nucleotide sequence: TGCAGCGGCACCGGACCCAGCAGCTCCTACAATGAGCAGTTCTTC.

This rearrangement joins TRBV10-3 to TRBJ2-3; 7 bases agree with TRBD1. V was pared by 0 bases and J by 5 bases, with 5 bases of the junction left unmatched. The CDR3 runs 15 residues. The V gene's germline CDR1 is ENHRY and CDR2 SYGVKD. CDR3 nucleotide sequence: TGTGCCATCAGTGAGTCGTCACAGGGGATAGATACGCAGTATTTT. It yields the protein CAISESSQGIDTQYF.

The V gene is TRBV7-2, the J gene TRBJ2-4; D gene ambiguous. V was clipped by 5 bases and J by 13 bases, with 15 bases between them. The CDR3 is 12 residues long. Germline V CDR1 and CDR2: SGHTA, FQGNSA. The CDR3 DNA reads as TGTGCCAGCAGCCCGTCTAGGGTACTCCAGTACTTC. It yields the protein CASSPSRVLQYF. Full variable domain (remainder filled in from reference TRBV7-2 and TRBJ2-4): GAGVSQSPSNKVTEKGKDVELRCDPISGHTALYWYRQSLGQGLEFLIYFQGNSAPDKSGLPSDRFSAERTGGSVSTLTIQRTQQEDSAVYLCASSPSRVLQYFGAGTRLSVL.

This clonotype has only a few counts. The V and J genes are TRBV6-2 or TRBV6-3 and TRBJ1-2, with D possibly being TRBD1 (6 bases). Trimming took off 0 bases at V and 7 bases at J, with 15 bases between the two ends. Germline CDR1 is MNHEY and CDR2 is SVGEGT. The CDR3 spans 15 residues. The CDR3: CASSYSTGSLAGYTF. The CDR3 coding sequence is TGTGCCAGCAGTTACTCAACAGGGTCATTGGCTGGCTACACCTTC.

This clonotype was detected a few times. V and J are TRBV7-8 and TRBJ2-5; TRBD1 might be the D (6 bases). CDR1 and CDR2 (germline): SGHVS, FQNEAQ. This CDR3 has 13 amino acids. V lost 5 bases and J 6 bases, leaving 13 bases between the germline ends. CDR3 sequence (DNA): TGTGCCAGCAGCCAGGACAGTGGAAAGACCCAGTACTTC. Encoded protein: CASSQDSGKTQYF.

This clonotype was counted between two and nine times. The chain recombines TRBV18 with TRBJ2-7; maybe TRBD1 (7 bases). In germline, CDR1 is KGHSH, CDR2 LQKENI. There are 16 residues in the CDR3. V was cut by 1 base and J by 4 bases, with 17 bases left in between. In DNA form, the CDR3 reads TGTGCCAGCTCACCACGGAGGGGGCGCTTCGGGTACGAGCAGTACTTC. Its translation: CASSPRRGRFGYEQYF.

V gene TRBV6-5 combines with J gene TRBJ1-1, with TRBD1 as a possible D gene (6 bases). The germline V gene has CDR1 MNHEY and CDR2 SVGAGI. This CDR3 contains 14 residues. Trimming took 6 bases from V and 3 from J, leaving 14 bases between them. DNA of the CDR3: TGTGCCAGCAGCCGGACAGCGGGCTACACTGAAGCTTTCTTT. It specifies CASSRTAGYTEAFF.

This sequence joins TRBV20-1 and TRBJ1-1; D is uncertain. The germline CDR1 and CDR2 sequences are DFQATT and SNEGSKA (reference sequence). The CDR3 has 14 residues. V lost 2 bases and J 1 base, leaving 11 bases between the germline ends. DNA for the CDR3: TGCAGTGCTAGACTGGGGTGGGCGAACACTGAAGCTTTCTTT. The encoded protein is CSARLGWANTEAFF.

This clonotype was counted only a few times. The V call is TRBV12-3 or TRBV12-4, the J call TRBJ1-4; D is undetermined. The CDR3 has 12 amino acids. Trimming stripped 5 bases from V and 13 bases from J, with 14 bases between. Written as DNA, the CDR3 is TGTGCCAGCAGTCTGGCGGGAAGAGCACTGTTTTTT. Amino acid sequence: CASSLAGRALFF.

A few counts support this clonotype. The chain couples TRBV15 to TRBJ2-7, with D unresolved. V gave up 3 bases and J gave up 1 base, with 7 bases separating them. The CDR3 runs to 13 residues. Germline lookup yields CDR1 LNHNV and CDR2 YYDKDF (reference sequence). The CDR3 protein is CATSSQESYEQYF. As DNA, the CDR3 is TGTGCCACCAGCAGCCAGGAATCCTACGAGCAGTACTTC.

This clonotype has just a few counts. This chain links TRBV12-3 or TRBV12-4 with TRBJ2-5; D may match TRBD1 or TRBD2 (5 bases each). The V and J ends lost 1 base and 6 bases respectively, with 21 bases between them. The CDR3 spans 17 residues. DNA for the CDR3: TGTGCCAGCAGTTTAGAAGTAACAGGACTGGGTAGAAAGACCCAGTACTTC. The encoded protein is CASSLEVTGLGRKTQYF.

CDR3: CASRRDFSEQYF. The CDR3 nucleotides read TGTGCCAGCAGACGGGACTTTTCCGAGCAGTACTTC. The rearrangement joins TRBV11-1 to TRBJ2-7; TRBD2 is a possible D gene (6 bases). The CDR3 has 12 amino acids. V lost 6 bases and J lost 6, with 12 bases in between. CDR1 and CDR2 (germline): SGHAT, FQDESV (reference sequence).

The rearrangement links TRBV29-1 to TRBJ2-5; D is unresolved. The closer fit of TRBJ2-1 to the DNA end suggests the J call may be wrong. CDR1 SQVTM and CDR2 ANQGSEA come from the germline V gene. This CDR3 comprises 12 residues. CDR3 sequence (DNA): TGCAGCGTTGAAGTGACATTGAATGAGCAGTTCTTC. It codes for CSVEVTLNEQFF.

This clonotype was observed a handful of times. The chain joins TRBV28 to TRBJ2-5; TRBD1 matches 9 bases. The J call is uncertain, as TRBJ2-1 better fits the DNA end. This CDR3 has 16 amino acids. Per the germline V gene, CDR1 is MDHEN and CDR2 is SYDVKM. The CDR3 nucleotides read TGTGCCAGCAGGCCTTCCGGGACAGGGAGATACAATGAGCAGTTCTTC. It translates to CASRPSGTGRYNEQFF.

In this sample, this clonotype turned up a few times. The rearrangement joins TRBV6-6 to TRBJ1-5; D ambiguous. The CDR3 has 15 residues. Deletions cut 6 bases from V and 3 bases from J, with 15 bases between. The germline V gene encodes CDR1 MNHNY and CDR2 SVGAGI (reference sequence). Written as DNA, the CDR3 is TGTGCCAGCAGATCCCAACAGACTTACAATCAGCCCCAGCATTTT. Protein product: CASRSQQTYNQPQHF.

This clonotype has a handful of counts. This chain connects TRBV9 to TRBJ1-1, with TRBD1 matching 8 bases. Trimming took 4 bases from V and 8 from J; bases not matched to a gene: 10. Germline CDR1 SGDLS, CDR2 YYNGEE. The CDR3 is 14 residues long. The CDR3 is CASSSPNRGTEAFF. The CDR3 region has the DNA TGTGCCAGCAGCTCCCCGAACAGGGGGACGGAAGCTTTCTTT.

This clonotype turned up a few times. This chain uses TRBV28 with TRBJ2-5, with 12 bases matching TRBD2. The CDR3 is 15 amino acids. V lost 3 bases, J lost 5 bases, and 4 bases stayed unmatched. In germline, CDR1 is MDHEN, CDR2 SYDVKM. DNA of the CDR3: TGTGCCAGCAGTTTTTCGACTAGCGGGGGTGAGACCCAGTACTTC. Its translation: CASSFSTSGGETQYF.

As for this clonotype: The junction shows a germline mismatch at one end, possibly a read error. This rearrangement joins TRBV29-1 to TRBJ2-5; possible D gene TRBD2, 6 bases. Germline CDR1 SQVTM, CDR2 ANQGSEA. This CDR3 contains 15 residues. DNA of the CDR3: TGCGGCGTTGAAAGGAGGGTCTTGGAGGGAAAGACCCAGTACTTC. Protein sequence: CGVERRVLEGKTQYF.

The chain joins TRBV21-1 to TRBJ1-2. TRBV21-1 is noted as a pseudogene. The CDR3 has 15 residues. CDR3 sequence (DNA): TGTGCCAGCAGCAACGTCGTCGGCGGCCAGGATGGCTACACCTTC. Protein product: CASSNVVGGQDGYTF.

CDR3: CASSLGANSPLHF. CDR3 bases: TGTGCCAGCAGCTTAGGGGCCAATTCACCCCTCCACTTT. The genes are TRBV7-3 and TRBJ1-6; D might be TRBD1 (5 bases). The CDR3 is 13 residues long. Germline V gene sequence: CDR1 SGHTA, CDR2 FQGTGA. Trimming stripped 2 bases from V and 7 bases from J, with 6 bases between.

The chain couples TRBV29-1 to TRBJ2-5; possible D gene TRBD2, 6 bases. The CDR3 has 18 amino acids. Germline CDR1 SQVTM, CDR2 ANQGSEA. Trimming took 5 bases from V and 8 from J, leaving 33 bases between them. CDR3 in DNA: TGCAGCGTTCGTTCACCACTAAAGACTAGGGGAGGAGTCGGAACCCAGTACTTC. Its protein is CSVRSPLKTRGGVGTQYF.

The CDR3 sequence: CASSTRTSGPSTDTQYF. CDR3 in DNA: TGTGCCAGCAGTACAAGGACTAGCGGACCAAGCACAGATACGCAGTATTTT. The gene calls are TRBV28 and TRBJ2-3; 10 bases line up with TRBD2. V lost 5 bases, J lost 0 bases, and 8 bases stayed unmatched. The CDR3 is 17 amino acids. From germline, CDR1 is MDHEN and CDR2 SYDVKM.

This clonotype was seen many times. The rearrangement links TRBV6-2 or TRBV6-3 to TRBJ2-3; D possibly corresponds to TRBD2 (6 bases). CDR1 MNHEY and CDR2 SVGEGT come from the germline V gene. Trimming took 11 bases from V and 0 from J, leaving 21 bases between them. CDR3 length: 16 amino acids. The CDR3 sequence: CAVRRLGSTSTDTQYF. The CDR3 DNA is TGTGCCGTCCGCCGACTAGGATCAACTAGCACAGATACGCAGTATTTT.